The 12 T cell receptor beta chains given below trace back to one sample, sequenced in a study of radiation and T cells in renal cell carcinoma. Only in-frame clones appear in the TCRdb table, and some are missing; sequencing was by immunoSEQ multiplex PCR. The sample records 75,000 to 95,000 clones, approximately 80% being singletons. Time point in this sample: blood 4 weeks post-SBRT, at nephrectomy. The treatment here: 15 Gy SBRT to primary tumor, nephrectomy 4 weeks later. Here the sequenced sample was blood, taken from a patient whose treatment included radiotherapy and nephrectomy. These receptors were taken from a man aged 45 to 65 with renal cell carcinoma.

The V call is TRBV18, the J call TRBJ2-7, with D tentatively TRBD2 (5 bases). CDR1 and CDR2 from the germline V gene are KGHSH and LQKENI. CDR3 length: 13 amino acids. The V and J ends lost 5 bases and 0 bases respectively, with 8 bases between them. Here the CDR3 DNA reads TGTGCCAGCTCAATGAGCGGCTCCTACGAGCAGTACTTC. Protein: CASSMSGSYEQYF.

The gene calls are TRBV7-2 and TRBJ1-1; D is undetermined. The CDR3 runs to 17 residues. The germline V gene encodes CDR1 SGHTA and CDR2 FQGNSA. Deletions cut 1 base from V and 1 base from J, with 16 bases between. CDR3 protein: CASSLVYQPGANTEAFF. In nucleotides, the CDR3 is TGTGCCAGCAGCTTAGTTTACCAGCCCGGCGCGAACACTGAAGCTTTCTTT.

The V gene is TRBV6-5, the J gene TRBJ1-5, with D unclear. Trimming cost V 6 bases and J 4 bases, with 16 bases left between them. The germline V gene has CDR1 MNHEY and CDR2 SVGAGI. This CDR3 contains 15 residues. The CDR3 sequence: CASRPLGSGNQPQHF. DNA of the CDR3: TGTGCCAGCAGGCCCTTGGGTTCGGGGAATCAGCCCCAGCATTTT.

The chain has TRBV11-3 and TRBJ2-1; 7 nucleotides line up with TRBD2. CDR3 length: 15 amino acids. V trimming: 6 bases; J trimming: 3 bases; junction bases outside the gene matches: 8. Germline V gene data show CDR1 as SGHNT and CDR2 as YENEEA. CDR3 bases: TGTGCCAGCAGTCAGAGCGGGGAACACTACAATGAGCAGTTCTTC. Its protein product is CASSQSGEHYNEQFF.

V is TRBV13 and J is TRBJ1-3; 8 bases fit TRBD1. The V segment lost 6 bases and the J segment 2 bases; nucleotides outside the gene matches: 3. Germline lookup yields CDR1 PRHDT and CDR2 FYEKMQ (reference sequence). CDR3 length equals 14 residues. The CDR3 is CASRIQGAGNTIYF. The CDR3 DNA reads as TGTGCCAGCAGAATACAGGGGGCTGGAAACACCATATATTTT.

V is TRBV10-3 and J is TRBJ2-2; 8 bases fit TRBD1. The CDR3 spans 17 residues. After removal of 7 bases from V and 0 bases from J, the junction contained 10 bases not matched to a gene. CDR1 and CDR2 from the germline V gene are ENHRY and SYGVKD. DNA of the CDR3: TGTGCCATCAAGGATCTGGCGACAGGGGCGAACACCGGGGAGCTGTTTTTT. It translates to CAIKDLATGANTGELFF.

This sequence joins TRBV21-1 and TRBJ2-6; TRBD1 is the table's D call and was not checked against the DNA. TRBV21-1 is marked as a pseudogene. The CDR3 is made up of 18 amino acids. In DNA, the CDR3 is TGTGCCAGCAGCAAAGGTTGGCAGATGCCCTCTGGGGCCAACGTCCTGACTTTC. Protein product: CASSKGWQMPSGANVLTF.

V and J are TRBV27 and TRBJ2-7, with D hard to call. CDR1 and CDR2 from the germline V gene are MNHEY and SMNVEV (reference sequence). V was cut by 4 bases and J by 2 bases, with 15 bases left in between. This CDR3 has 15 residues. The CDR3 DNA follows: TGTGCCAGCAGTTCCCTCTTATTCGAGCCCTACGAGCAGTACTTC. As protein: CASSSLLFEPYEQYF.

V gene TRBV29-1 combines with J gene TRBJ2-1, with 8 nucleotides matching TRBD2. Germline CDR1 reads SQVTM; CDR2 reads ANQGSEA. V trimming: 2 bases; J trimming: 3 bases; junction bases outside the gene matches: 6. CDR3 length equals 15 residues. CDR3 nucleotide sequence: TGCAGCGTTGAAACCAGAGCGGGGGTCTACAATGAGCAGTTCTTC. It is translated as CSVETRAGVYNEQFF.

This chain uses TRBV5-4 with TRBJ1-1; D might be TRBD1 (6 bases). The germline CDR1 and CDR2 sequences are SGHNT and YYREEE (reference sequence). This CDR3 is 16 amino acids long. Trimming left V 4 bases short and J 4 bases short, with 20 bases between. In DNA form, the CDR3 reads TGTGCCAGCAGCGCGCCGGGAGGGGGTTTTGGCACTGAAGCTTTCTTT. Translated: CASSAPGGGFGTEAFF.

The chain uses TRBV6-1 and TRBJ2-3, with D possibly being TRBD1 (6 bases). Germline CDR1 reads MNHNS; CDR2 reads SASEGT. The CDR3 runs to 15 residues. The V and J ends lost 6 bases and 0 bases respectively, with 13 bases between them. The CDR3 protein is CASRVQGLSTDTQYF. In DNA form, the CDR3 reads TGTGCCAGCAGGGTACAGGGTCTGAGCACAGATACGCAGTATTTT.

This chain joins TRBV5-1 and TRBJ1-1, with 10 nucleotides matching TRBD1. The CDR3 spans 13 residues. The J segment lost 10 bases and the V segment lost 4 bases, leaving 7 bases of the junction unmatched. The germline gives CDR1 SGHRS, CDR2 YFSETQ. CDR3 residues: CASSGGTGDGAFF. For the CDR3, the DNA is TGCGCCAGCAGCGGTGGGACAGGGGACGGAGCTTTCTTT.